The present T cell receptor (beta chain) was sequenced within a study of human T cells and chemical hapten exposure. The study, taken as a whole, reports: Among expanded TCRs, significantly more large CDR3 similarity clusters formed than among controls. Donors were affected by alopecia, so their immune reaction might vary from that of healthy individuals.

This clonotype was seen repeatedly, ten times or more. Its antigen remains unidentified. Individual cDNA molecules each carried unique molecular identifiers attached by the library. TCRdb independently ran MiXCR on the RACE reads; one entry per CDR3 protein. The table lists about 84,000 distinct CDR3 sequences, 10% of them singletons. As for time point: patch test 2, 6 weeks after DPC sensitization. Indicated treatment: therapeutic diphenylcyclopropenone sensitization with weekly scalp DPC. The study drew its donors from alopecia patients who were 18 to 70 years old and suitable for DPC. Looked up from germline, CDR1 is DFQATT and CDR2 is SNEGSKA (reference sequence). The CDR3 extends over 15 amino acids. J was trimmed by 4 bases and V by 5 bases; bases with no gene match: 12.

The V gene is TRBV20-1, the J gene TRBJ2-7; 9 bases align to TRBD2. The source of this sequence is a woman aged 25 to 45 with alopecia areata. Some clones in this sample may be carry-over from other donors' samples. The sequenced sample was whole blood, obtained in connection with sensitization to the hapten diphenylcyclopropenone (DPC). The CDR3, as DNA: TGCAGTGCTCCTCATTATGCGGGGGGGAAGTACGAGCAGTACTTC. Its translation: CSAPHYAGGKYEQYF.